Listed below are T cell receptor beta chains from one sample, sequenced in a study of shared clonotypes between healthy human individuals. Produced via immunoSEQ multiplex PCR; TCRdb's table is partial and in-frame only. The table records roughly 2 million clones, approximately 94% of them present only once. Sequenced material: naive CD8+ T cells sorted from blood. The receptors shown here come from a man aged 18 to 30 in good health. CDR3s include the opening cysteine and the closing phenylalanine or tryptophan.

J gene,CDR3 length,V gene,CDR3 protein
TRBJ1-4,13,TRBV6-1,CASEGQGYEKLFF
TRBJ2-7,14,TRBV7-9,CASSLAGTMNEQYF
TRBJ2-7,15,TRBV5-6,CASSLAGTGDHEQYF
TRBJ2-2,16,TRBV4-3,CASSQDYGSDTGELFF
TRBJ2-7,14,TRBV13,CASSIAGGTYEQYF
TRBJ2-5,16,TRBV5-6,CASSSPRENSKETQYF
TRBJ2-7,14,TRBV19,CASSTTLLAYEQYF
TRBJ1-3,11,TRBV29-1,CSVQHGNTIYF
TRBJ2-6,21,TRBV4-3,CASSQESYPTDTLSGANVLTF
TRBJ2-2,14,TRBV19,CASTLQGFAGELFF
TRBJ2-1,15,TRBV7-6,CASSLGRGVNNEQFF
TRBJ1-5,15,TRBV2,CASSEDRGSNQPQHF
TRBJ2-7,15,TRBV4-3,CASSQDRFPSYEQYF
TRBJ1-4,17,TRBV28,CASSPGDRPPQNEKLFF
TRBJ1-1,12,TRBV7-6,CASSSLTEEAFF
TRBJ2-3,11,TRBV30,CAWSGLDTQYF
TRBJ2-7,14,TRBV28,CASSRTGGAYEQYF
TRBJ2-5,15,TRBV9,CASSVGAGSGKTQYF
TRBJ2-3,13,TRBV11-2,CASSFGSGSAQYF
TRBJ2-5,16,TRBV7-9,CASSGGTSGRQETQYF
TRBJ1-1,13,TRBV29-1,CSVEAQGGTEAFF
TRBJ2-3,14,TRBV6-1,CASSDVRYTDTQYF
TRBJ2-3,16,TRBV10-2,CASSEDLTGTTDTQYF
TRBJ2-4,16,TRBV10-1,CASSESPQGSKNIQYF
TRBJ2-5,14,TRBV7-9,CASSLGDWGETQYF
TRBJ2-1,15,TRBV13,CASSLAGGPYNEQFF
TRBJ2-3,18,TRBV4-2,CASSQVAWDSLGTDTQYF
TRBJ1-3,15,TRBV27,CASSPSSGPGNTIYF
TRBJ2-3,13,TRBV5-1,CASRGDSTDTQYF
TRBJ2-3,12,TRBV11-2,CASSTSLRPQYF
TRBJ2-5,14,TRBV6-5,CASSYGEIQETQYF
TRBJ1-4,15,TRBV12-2,CASRSQGACSEKLFF
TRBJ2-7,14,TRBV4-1,CASSPGPIGYEQYF
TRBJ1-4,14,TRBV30,CAWSAGRGWEKLFF
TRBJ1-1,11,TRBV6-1,CARGSGTEAFF
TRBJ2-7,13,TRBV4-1,CASSQEWGDEQYF
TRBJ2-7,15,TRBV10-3,CAISESGDSSYEQYF
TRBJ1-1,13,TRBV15,CATSRSPGTEAFF
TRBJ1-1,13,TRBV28,CATQGWRNTEAFF
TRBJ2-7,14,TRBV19,CASSLTGGSYEQYF
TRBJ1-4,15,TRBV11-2,CASSLGDLGNEKLFF
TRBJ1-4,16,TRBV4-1,CASSSYMTGSEGKLFF
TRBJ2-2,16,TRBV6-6,CASSYSDTRFTGELFF
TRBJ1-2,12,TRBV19,CASRGEDYGYTF
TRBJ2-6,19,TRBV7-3,CASSLNPATSWSGANVLTF
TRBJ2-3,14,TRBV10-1,CASSEARGTDTQYF
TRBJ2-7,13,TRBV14,CASSQDARYEQYF
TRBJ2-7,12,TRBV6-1,CASSLQTYEQYF
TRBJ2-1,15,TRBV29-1,CSVTLGGSSYNEQFF
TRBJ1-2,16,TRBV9,CASSVSRDSINYGYTF
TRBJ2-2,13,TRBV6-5,CASSYNGAGELFF
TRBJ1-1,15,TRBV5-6,CASSLAGVMNTEAFF
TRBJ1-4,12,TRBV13,CATGSTNEKLFF
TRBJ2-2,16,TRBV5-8,CASSRRDPPNTGELFF